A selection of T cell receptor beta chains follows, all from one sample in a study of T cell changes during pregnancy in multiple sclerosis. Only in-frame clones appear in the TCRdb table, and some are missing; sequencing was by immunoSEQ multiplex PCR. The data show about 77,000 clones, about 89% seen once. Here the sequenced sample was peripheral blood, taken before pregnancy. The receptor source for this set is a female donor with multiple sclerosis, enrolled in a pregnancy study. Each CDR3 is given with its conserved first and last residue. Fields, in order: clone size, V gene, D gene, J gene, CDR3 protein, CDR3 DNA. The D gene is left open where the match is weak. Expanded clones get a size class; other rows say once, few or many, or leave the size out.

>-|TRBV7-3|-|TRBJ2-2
CASSMGSGGTGELFF
TGTGCCAGCAGCATGGGATCTGGAGGAACCGGGGAGCTGTTTTTT
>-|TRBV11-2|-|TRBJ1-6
CASSFRQYNSPLHF
TGTGCCAGCAGCTTCCGACAGTATAATTCACCCCTCCACTTT
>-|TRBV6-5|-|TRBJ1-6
CASGTGLNSPLHF
TGTGCCAGCGGAACAGGGTTGAATTCACCCCTCCACTTT
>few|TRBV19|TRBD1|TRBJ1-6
CASSIWTGARSPLHF
TGTGCCAGTAGTATTTGGACAGGGGCTAGGTCACCCCTCCACTTT
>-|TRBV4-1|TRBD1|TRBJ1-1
CASSLINRGRGAEAFF
TGCGCCAGCAGCCTAATAAACAGGGGGCGGGGAGCTGAAGCTTTCTTT
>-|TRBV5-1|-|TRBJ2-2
CASSSGHYTGELFF
TGCGCCAGCAGCTCGGGACATTACACCGGGGAGCTGTTTTTT
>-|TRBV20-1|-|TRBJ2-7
CSARTVIEQYF
TGCAGTGCTAGGACAGTGATTGAGCAGTACTTC
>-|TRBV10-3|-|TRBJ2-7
CAIRQPGLTYEQYF
TGTGCCATCAGGCAACCGGGACTCACCTACGAGCAGTACTTC
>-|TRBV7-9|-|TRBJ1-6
CASSSPGGVVGSPLHF
TGTGCCAGCAGCTCCCCGGGGGGTGTCGTGGGTTCACCCCTCCACTTT
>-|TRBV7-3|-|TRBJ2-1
CASSLTGGPYNEQFF
TGTGCCAGCAGCTTAACCGGGGGGCCCTACAATGAGCAGTTCTTC
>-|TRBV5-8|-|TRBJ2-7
CASRSGGYEQYF
TGTGCCAGCAGATCAGGAGGCTACGAGCAGTACTTC
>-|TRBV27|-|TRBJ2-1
CASSFRLPEDEQFF
TGTGCCAGCAGTTTCCGACTACCAGAGGATGAGCAGTTCTTC
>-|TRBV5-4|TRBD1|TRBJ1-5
CASSSGTGSNQPQHF
TGTGCCAGCAGCTCCGGGACAGGTAGCAATCAGCCCCAGCATTTT
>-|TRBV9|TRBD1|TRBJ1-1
CASSPATGGPNTEAFF
TGTGCCAGCAGCCCCGCGACAGGGGGCCCGAACACTGAAGCTTTCTTT
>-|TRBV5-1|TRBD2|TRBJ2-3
CASSPPGLATTDTQYF
TGCGCCAGCAGCCCGCCGGGACTAGCGACAACAGATACGCAGTATTTT
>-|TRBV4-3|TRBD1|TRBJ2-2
CASSQEPRTGSGELFF
TGCGCCAGCAGCCAAGAACCCCGGACAGGGTCCGGGGAGCTGTTTTTT
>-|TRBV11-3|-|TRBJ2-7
CASSFSSDEQYF
TGTGCCAGCAGCTTTTCCTCGGACGAGCAGTACTTC
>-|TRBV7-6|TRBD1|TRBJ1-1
CASSRTGSRTEAFF
TGTGCCAGCAGCCGGACAGGGTCGAGAACTGAAGCTTTCTTT
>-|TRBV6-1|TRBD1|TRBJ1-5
CASSAASAGTGDQPQHF
TGTGCCAGCAGTGCTGCGTCAGCCGGGACAGGGGATCAGCCCCAGCATTTT
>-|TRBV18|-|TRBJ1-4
CASSFSQGMNEKLFF
TGTGCCAGCTCATTCTCGCAGGGGATGAATGAAAAACTGTTTTTT
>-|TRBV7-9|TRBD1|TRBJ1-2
CASSSTGGWYGYTF
TGTGCCAGCAGCTCGACAGGGGGCTGGTATGGCTACACCTTC